These 10 T cell receptor beta chains originate from one sample sequenced in a study of blood T cell repertoires in COVID-19. Clones were sequenced by immunoSEQ multiplex PCR, and TCRdb holds only the in-frame ones, with some missing. The repertoire consists of fewer than 250,000 clones, with approximately 84% occurring once and the leading ten covering 1.5% to 2%. Sequencing input: peripheral blood. These receptors were obtained from a woman older than 75 with acute or convalescent COVID-19.

The rearrangement links TRBV6-6 to TRBJ1-1; D is ambiguous. CDR1 is MNHNY, CDR2 SVGAGI, per germline (reference sequence). With 5 bases removed from V and 1 base from J, the gap between germline ends came to 11 bases. The CDR3 extends over 14 amino acids. The CDR3 here is CASSASGENTEAFF. The CDR3 DNA is TGTGCCAGCAGTGCCTCCGGGGAGAACACTGAAGCTTTCTTT.

The chain couples TRBV5-1 to TRBJ2-5, with 11 bases identical to TRBD2. With V trimmed by 3 bases and J by 3 bases, 4 bases remained unmatched. CDR1 is SGHRS and CDR2 is YFSETQ in the germline V gene. The CDR3 length is 15 residues. The CDR3 loop reads CASSWTGLAEETQYF. CDR3 DNA: TGCGCCAGCAGCTGGACGGGACTAGCGGAAGAGACCCAGTACTTC.

This rearrangement joins TRBV18 to TRBJ1-4; a weak D match, TRBD1 (6 bases). The V end lost 9 bases, the J end lost 4 bases, and 15 bases lay between the germline ends. CDR3 size: 14 residues. The germline V gene has CDR1 KGHSH and CDR2 LQKENI. CDR3 DNA: TGTGCCAGTCACCAAACAGGGTTTAATGAAAAACTGTTTTTT. Protein sequence: CASHQTGFNEKLFF.

The V and J genes are TRBV7-9 and TRBJ2-1; a possible D gene is TRBD1 (6 bases). The germline CDR1 and CDR2 sequences are SEHNR and FQNEAQ (reference sequence). Trimming stripped 1 base from V and 12 bases from J, with 13 bases between. The CDR3 has 13 amino acids. The DNA of the CDR3 is TGTGCCAGCAGCTTAGAAGTGGGACACTCGCAGTTCTTC. Encoded protein: CASSLEVGHSQFF.

J is TRBJ2-5 and V is TRBV28; D gene ambiguous. Germline lookup yields CDR1 MDHEN and CDR2 SYDVKM. Trimming cost V 5 bases and J 5 bases, with 6 bases left between them. The CDR3 has 11 amino acids. The CDR3 region is CASSPKETQYF. The DNA for the CDR3 is TGTGCCAGCAGTCCTAAGGAGACCCAGTACTTC.

The chain combines TRBV9 with TRBJ1-2; no reliable D call. With 1 base removed from V and 7 bases from J, the gap between germline ends came to 8 bases. CDR1 and CDR2 (germline): SGDLS, YYNGEE. The CDR3 consists of 12 residues. CDR3 sequence reads: CASSVIRGGYTF. The CDR3 bases are TGTGCCAGCAGCGTAATTCGGGGTGGCTACACCTTC.

A few counts support this clone. The V gene is TRBV7-3, the J gene TRBJ2-1; 7 nucleotides match TRBD2. The V gene's germline CDR1 is SGHTA and CDR2 FQGTGA. V shed 5 bases, J shed 4 bases, and the junction held 5 bases outside the gene matches. There are 14 residues in the CDR3. The CDR3 sequence: CASSPGGSYNEQFF. The CDR3 DNA reads as TGTGCCAGCAGCCCGGGGGGTAGTTACAATGAGCAGTTCTTC.

The V call is TRBV7-2, the J call TRBJ1-5; 9 nucleotides line up with TRBD1. V lost 1 base, J lost 8 bases, and 0 bases stayed unmatched. This CDR3 has 13 amino acids. Germline CDR1 SGHTA, CDR2 FQGNSA. The CDR3, as DNA: TGTGCCAGCAGCTTAGGACAGGGGGAGCCCCAGCATTTT. Its translation: CASSLGQGEPQHF.

This sequence joins TRBV25-1 and TRBJ2-1; the D gene is possibly TRBD2 (6 bases). The CDR3 runs 16 residues. Germline V gene lookup returns CDR1 MGHDK and CDR2 SYGVNS. Trimming took 6 bases from V and 0 from J, leaving 15 bases between them. CDR3 amino acids: CASRDVSGSSYNEQFF. Here the CDR3 DNA reads TGTGCCAGCAGAGACGTTAGCGGCAGCTCCTACAATGAGCAGTTCTTC.

The CDR3, as DNA: TGTGCCAGCACCAAATCAGGAACCTCTGGAAACACCATATATTTT. It is translated as CASTKSGTSGNTIYF. This rearrangement joins TRBV28 to TRBJ1-3; D remains ambiguous. The ends were cut back, 7 bases at V and 0 bases at J, with 13 bases in the middle. The CDR3 extends over 15 amino acids. Germline V gene data show CDR1 as MDHEN and CDR2 as SYDVKM.